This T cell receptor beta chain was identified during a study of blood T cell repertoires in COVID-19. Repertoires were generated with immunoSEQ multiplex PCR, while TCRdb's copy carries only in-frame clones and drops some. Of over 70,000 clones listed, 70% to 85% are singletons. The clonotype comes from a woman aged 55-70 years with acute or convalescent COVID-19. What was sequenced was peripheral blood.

DNA for the CDR3: TGTGCCAGCAGAAGCCGACAGGGTTCTGGAAACACCATATATTTT. Its translation is CASRSRQGSGNTIYF. The chain recombines TRBV2 with TRBJ1-3; 7 nucleotides match TRBD1. Trimming removed 6 bases from V and 1 base from J; junction bases left unmatched: 6. CDR1 is SNHLY and CDR2 is FYNNEI in the germline V gene. This CDR3 region has 15 residues.